This paragraph covers one T cell receptor (beta chain) sequence. The antigen is unknown. The V and J ends lost 5 bases and 5 bases, in that order; junction bases with no gene match: 10. Germline CDR1 and CDR2: SGHKS and YYEKEE (reference sequence). This CDR3 is 14 amino acids long. It was with 60 Vbeta and 13 Jbeta primers that the PCR ran. TCRdb keeps only in-frame clones here, not all; method: immunoSEQ multiplex PCR. In the table there are tens of thousands of clones, approximately 80% of which are singletons. These data originate in a study of cytomegalovirus exposure and HLA in healthy donors. Broader study findings: The authors reported that TCR beta sequences could predict HLA-A and HLA-B alleles. These predictions were accurate for most subjects in the first cohort.

This receptor was taken from a man aged 30-40 years in good health and CMV-seronegative. V is TRBV5-5 and J is TRBJ2-7; TRBD1 aligns across 7 bases. The sequenced sample was PBMCs. The DNA of the CDR3 is TGTGCCAGCAGACCGACAGGGAGTAGCCACGAGCAGTACTTC. Residues: CASRPTGSSHEQYF.